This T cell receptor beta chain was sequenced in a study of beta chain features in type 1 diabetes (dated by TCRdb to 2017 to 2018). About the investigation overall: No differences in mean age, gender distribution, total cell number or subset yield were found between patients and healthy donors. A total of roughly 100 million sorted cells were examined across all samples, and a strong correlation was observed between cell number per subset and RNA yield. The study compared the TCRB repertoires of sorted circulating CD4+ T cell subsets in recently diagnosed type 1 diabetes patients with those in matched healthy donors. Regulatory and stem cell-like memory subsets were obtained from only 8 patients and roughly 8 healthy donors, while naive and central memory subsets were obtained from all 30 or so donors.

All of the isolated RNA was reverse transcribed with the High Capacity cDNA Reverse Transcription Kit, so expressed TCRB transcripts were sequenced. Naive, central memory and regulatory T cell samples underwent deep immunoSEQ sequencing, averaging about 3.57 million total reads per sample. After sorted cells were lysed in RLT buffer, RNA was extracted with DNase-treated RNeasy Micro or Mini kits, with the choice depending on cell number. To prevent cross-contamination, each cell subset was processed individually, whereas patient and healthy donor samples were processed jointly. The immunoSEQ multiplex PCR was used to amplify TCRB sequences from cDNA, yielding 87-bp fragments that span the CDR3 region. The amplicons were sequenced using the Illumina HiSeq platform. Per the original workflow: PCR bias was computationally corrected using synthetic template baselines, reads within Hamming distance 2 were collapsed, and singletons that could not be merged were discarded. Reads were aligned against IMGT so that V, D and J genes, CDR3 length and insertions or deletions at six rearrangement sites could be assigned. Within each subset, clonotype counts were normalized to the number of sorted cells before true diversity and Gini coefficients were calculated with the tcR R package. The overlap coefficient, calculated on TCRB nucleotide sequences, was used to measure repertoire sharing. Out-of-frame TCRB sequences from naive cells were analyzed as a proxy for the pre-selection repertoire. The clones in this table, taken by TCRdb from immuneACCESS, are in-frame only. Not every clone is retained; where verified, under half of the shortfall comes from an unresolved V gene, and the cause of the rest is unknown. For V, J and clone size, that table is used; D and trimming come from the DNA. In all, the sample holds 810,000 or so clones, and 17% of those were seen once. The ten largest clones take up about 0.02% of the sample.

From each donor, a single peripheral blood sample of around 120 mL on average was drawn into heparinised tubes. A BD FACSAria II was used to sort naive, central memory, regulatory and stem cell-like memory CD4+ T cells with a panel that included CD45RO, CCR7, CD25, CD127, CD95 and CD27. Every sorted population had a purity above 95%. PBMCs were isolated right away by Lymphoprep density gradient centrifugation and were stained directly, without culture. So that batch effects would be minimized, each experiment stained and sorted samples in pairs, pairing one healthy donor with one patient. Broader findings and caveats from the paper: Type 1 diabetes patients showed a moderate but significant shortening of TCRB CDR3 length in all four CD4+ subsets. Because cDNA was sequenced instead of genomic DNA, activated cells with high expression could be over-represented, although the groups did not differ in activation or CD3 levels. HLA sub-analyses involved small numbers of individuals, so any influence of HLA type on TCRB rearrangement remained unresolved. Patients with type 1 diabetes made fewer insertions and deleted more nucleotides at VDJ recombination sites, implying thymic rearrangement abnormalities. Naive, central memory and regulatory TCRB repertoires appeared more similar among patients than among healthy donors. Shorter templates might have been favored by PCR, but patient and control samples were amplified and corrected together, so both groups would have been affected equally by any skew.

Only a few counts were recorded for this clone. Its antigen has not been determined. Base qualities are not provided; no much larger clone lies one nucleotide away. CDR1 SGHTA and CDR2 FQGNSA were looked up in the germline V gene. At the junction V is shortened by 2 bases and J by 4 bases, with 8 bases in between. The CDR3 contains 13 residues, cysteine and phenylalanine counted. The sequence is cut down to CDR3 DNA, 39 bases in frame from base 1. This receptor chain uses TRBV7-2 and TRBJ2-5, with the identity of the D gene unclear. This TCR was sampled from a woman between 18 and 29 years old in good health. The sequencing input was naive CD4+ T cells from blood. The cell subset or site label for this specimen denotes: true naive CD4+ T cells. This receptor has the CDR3 CASSLLSRETQYF. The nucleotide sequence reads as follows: TGTGCCAGCAGCTTACTCTCACGAGAGACCCAGTACTTC.